The clone carrying this T cell receptor (beta chain) was seen many times. What it recognizes is unknown. MiXCR was run by TCRdb on the 5' RACE reads, yielding one entry per CDR3 protein. The table records about 100,000 distinct CDR3 sequences, nearly 4.5% of them present only once. The source of the sample is a study of spatial heterogeneity in lung cancer. The germline gives CDR1 MDHEN, CDR2 SYDVKM. V lost 3 bases and J 11 bases, leaving 19 bases between the germline ends. The CDR3 spans 14 residues. The time point was: sample taken at primary tumor resection. Extraction of whole RNA from tumor, nontumor lung or frozen PBMC preceded unsorted sequencing. Study conclusions and caveats: Mutation counts in tumors were tracked by counts of expanded intratumoral alpha and beta TCRs.

This receptor was identified in a male donor with early-stage non-small cell lung cancer. The gene calls are TRBV28 and TRBJ1-1; tentatively, D is TRBD1 (5 bases). This specimen was lung tumor tissue, taken at surgery. The CDR3, as DNA: TGTGCCAGCAGTTTGCCGGGGCATACCACTGGCGCTTTCTTT. As protein: CASSLPGHTTGAFF. Supplemented by reference TRBV28 and TRBJ1-1, the full variable domain reads DVKVTQSSRYLVKRTGEKVFLECVQDMDHENMFWYRQDPGLGLRLIYFSYDVKMKEKGDIPEGYSVSREKKERFSLILESASTNQTSMYLCASSLPGHTTGAFFGQGTRLTVV.